These T cell receptor beta chains were read from a single sample in a study of CXCR3-negative and CXCR3-positive naive CD8 T cells. Using the 5' RACE reads, TCRdb records one entry per CDR3 protein without DNA. The table lists about 5,300 distinct CDR3 sequences. The specimen was naive CXCR3- CD8+ T cells from blood. These receptors all stem from a human donor in good health. Some clones in this sample may be carry-over from other donors' samples. CDR3s include the opening cysteine and the closing phenylalanine or tryptophan. Clone size is not always given. Where it is, it says once, few, many or a class for expanded clones.

v_gene	abundance	j_gene	CDR3aa
TRBV6-5	medium-sized	TRBJ2-5	CASSPGPGQGETQYF
TRBV29-1	medium-sized	TRBJ2-1	CSVDGLAVGYEQFF
TRBV7-2	.	TRBJ2-1	CASRLAGTSANEQFF
TRBV28	.	TRBJ2-7	CASSFLLAGAYEQYF
TRBV6-2/TRBV6-3	.	TRBJ2-7	CASLGLAGAYEQYF
TRBV29-1	medium-sized	TRBJ2-3	CSVPRGGTQYF
TRBV20-1	medium-sized	TRBJ2-7	CSARVPSSYEQYF
TRBV29-1	medium-sized	TRBJ2-1	CSVPPSGLPNEQFF
TRBV29-1	.	TRBJ2-1	CSVGPGGRSNEQFF
TRBV7-9	medium-sized	TRBJ1-2	CASSAGTARGYTF
TRBV27	.	TRBJ2-7	CASGNTGADEQYF
TRBV7-7	medium-sized	TRBJ2-7	CASSLAEGTGSEQYF
TRBV29-1	medium-sized	TRBJ2-5	CSAGMISGGAETQYF
TRBV25-1	medium-sized	TRBJ1-5	CASSPAGNQPQHF
TRBV3-1	.	TRBJ2-1	CASSHSPYNEQFF
TRBV29-1	.	TRBJ2-7	CSVEVFLEQYF
TRBV9	.	TRBJ2-7	CASSVEGRFYEQYF
TRBV6-6	.	TRBJ1-3	CASSYSTGADSGNTIYF
TRBV25-1	.	TRBJ2-7	CAGSEGASYEQYF
TRBV6-6	.	TRBJ2-5	CASSPDRGQETQYF
TRBV20-1	medium-sized	TRBJ2-7	CSAHRDRAGEQYF
TRBV12-3/TRBV12-4	.	TRBJ2-7	CASSPNYEQYF
TRBV27	.	TRBJ1-1	CASRRGGLNTEAFF
TRBV21-1	.	TRBJ2-1	CASISRDYNEQFF
TRBV29-1	medium-sized	TRBJ2-7	CSVQGAYEQYF
TRBV16	.	TRBJ1-4	CASSQGGKLFF
TRBV20-1	medium-sized	TRBJ1-2	CSASGQGAAHFYGYTF
TRBV29-1	.	TRBJ1-5	CSAPHHPGREIEGNQPQHF
TRBV20-1	.	TRBJ1-2	CSATVPGQGLGPYGYTF
TRBV7-2	.	TRBJ1-1	CASSLNSQGVRTEAFF
TRBV27	large	TRBJ2-1	CASSFTGGVTLGNEQFF
TRBV28	.	TRBJ1-5	CASSFITVNQPQHF
TRBV3-1	.	TRBJ2-1	CASSYRLAGYEQFF
TRBV12-3/TRBV12-4	.	TRBJ1-5	CASSLTGNQPQHF
TRBV7-2	.	TRBJ2-6	CASSQSPSGANVLTF
TRBV14	medium-sized	TRBJ2-5	CASSLFGGQETQYF
TRBV5-1	.	TRBJ2-7	CASSLGTSGTYEQYF
TRBV7-2	.	TRBJ1-1	CASSPQRLTAFF
TRBV29-1	medium-sized	TRBJ2-7	CSVGQGRTYEQYF
TRBV5-1	.	TRBJ2-3	CASTTTGFDTQYF
TRBV4-1	large	TRBJ1-1	CASSQDRSLGLMNTEAFF
TRBV4-2	.	TRBJ2-7	CASSQEWAGEQYF